One sample yielded the 9 T cell receptor beta chains listed below, sequenced in a study of CD4 T cells in relation to SARS-CoV-2 and coronaviruses. The antigens of these receptors remain unknown. Data came from immunoSEQ multiplex PCR; TCRdb stores just in-frame clones and leaves some out. Of about 36,000 clones in the sample, roughly 80% were seen once. The sample taken for sequencing was naive CD4+ T cells from PBMCs, cultured in vitro. Stated subset: naive CD4+ T cells isolated by negative enrichment. These receptors came from an adult with COVID-19.

V and J are TRBV2 and TRBJ2-4; 7 nucleotides align to TRBD1. The CDR3 totals 17 residues. V was pared by 6 bases and J by 5 bases, with 16 bases of the junction left unmatched. Germline V gene sequence: CDR1 SNHLY, CDR2 FYNNEI. For the CDR3, the DNA is TGTGCCAGCAGCCCCGCAAAAGTTCGACAGGGCCAAAACATTCAGTACTTC. Its protein product is CASSPAKVRQGQNIQYF.

The table lists this clone with a count of one. The chain joins TRBV18 to TRBJ2-1, with D unresolved. Germline loops: CDR1 KGHSH, CDR2 LQKENI. Trimming cost V 3 bases and J 5 bases, with 8 bases left between them. The CDR3 length is 13 residues. The CDR3 DNA sequence: TGTGCCAGCTCACCGGGCCAAAACAATGAGCAGTTCTTC. As protein: CASSPGQNNEQFF.

This chain connects TRBV2 to TRBJ1-5, with 8 positions matching TRBD1. From germline, CDR1 is SNHLY and CDR2 FYNNEI. The CDR3 is made up of 18 amino acids. With 5 bases clipped from V and 0 bases from J, the junction kept 12 bases outside the gene matches. The CDR3 loop reads CASSSGQGNAYSNQPQHF. The DNA for the CDR3 is TGTGCCAGCAGTTCAGGACAGGGTAACGCTTATAGCAATCAGCCCCAGCATTTT.

This chain connects TRBV4-1 to TRBJ2-3; 8 nucleotides agree with TRBD2. The CDR3 is made up of 16 amino acids. Per the germline V gene, CDR1 is MGHRA and CDR2 is YSYEKL. V was clipped by 4 bases and J by 3 bases; unmatched bases: 9. In DNA form, the CDR3 reads TGCGCCAGCAGCCGCAACCCCCAGCGGGAGACAGATACGCAGTATTTT. Residues: CASSRNPQRETDTQYF.

This clone was observed a single time. The J gene is TRBJ2-7, the V gene TRBV5-4, with 8 bases fitting TRBD1. With V trimmed by 4 bases and J by 6 bases, 9 bases remained unmatched. The germline gives CDR1 SGHNT, CDR2 YYREEE (reference sequence). This CDR3 contains 14 residues. As DNA, the CDR3 is TGTGCCAGCAGCCCCAGGACAGGGAACGCCGAGCAGTACTTC. Amino acids: CASSPRTGNAEQYF.

The chain joins TRBV5-1 to TRBJ2-5, with 9 bases matching TRBD2. V gave up 0 bases and J gave up 5 bases; unmatched junction bases: 20. The CDR3 extends over 20 amino acids. Germline loops: CDR1 SGHRS, CDR2 YFSETQ. DNA for the CDR3: TGCGCCAGCAGCTTGGCAGGGCTAGCGGGGACCTCGCTGGGATTTGAGACCCAGTACTTC. Its protein product is CASSLAGLAGTSLGFETQYF.

This clone has only one observation. The chain couples TRBV28 to TRBJ1-1, with D possibly being TRBD1 (5 bases). The V gene's germline CDR1 is MDHEN and CDR2 SYDVKM. Trimming shortened V by 9 bases and J by 3 bases, and 11 bases separated the two germline ends. The CDR3 is 12 amino acids. The DNA of the CDR3 is TGTGCCAGTTCGCGGGGCGACACTGAAGCTTTCTTT. Translating it yields CASSRGDTEAFF. The whole variable domain, filled in from reference TRBV28 and TRBJ1-1, reads DVKVTQSSRYLVKRTGEKVFLECVQDMDHENMFWYRQDPGLGLRLIYFSYDVKMKEKGDIPEGYSVSREKKERFSLILESASTNQTSMYLCASSRGDTEAFFGQGTRLTVV.

This clone was observed a single time. This sequence joins TRBV5-1 and TRBJ2-3; 10 nucleotides align to TRBD2. The CDR3 sequence is 17 residues long. Germline V lookup: CDR1 SGHRS, CDR2 YFSETQ. Losses at the gene ends were 4 bases for V and 5 bases for J; bases not matched to a gene: 13. CDR3 in amino acids: CASSARGAGGVLDTQYF. CDR3 DNA: TGCGCCAGCAGCGCCCGGGGAGCGGGAGGGGTCCTAGATACGCAGTATTTT.

The genes are TRBV24-1 and TRBJ2-1, with a possible D match to TRBD1 (5 bases). The germline gives CDR1 KGHDR, CDR2 SFDVKD. Deletions cut 3 bases from V and 7 bases from J, with 21 bases between. The CDR3 runs 17 residues. CDR3 loop: CATSDPRVNRERNEQFF. CDR3 DNA sequence: TGTGCCACCAGTGATCCCAGGGTAAATCGCGAACGGAATGAGCAGTTCTTC.